A single sample is the source of the 22 T cell receptor beta chains below, sequenced in a study of blood T cells in healthy people across ages. A sample-barcoded 5' primer and a J-beta primer mix were used in a second PCR of roughly 7 to 12 cycles. One entry per CDR3 protein results from TCRdb running MiXCR on the 5' RACE reads. The data contain about a million distinct CDR3 sequences, about two fifths of them singletons. Source material: blood. These receptors came from a man aged 18 to 30 in good health.

The chain is built from TRBV10-3 and TRBJ2-7; D possibly corresponds to TRBD2 (5 bases). The V gene lost 4 bases and the J gene lost 2 bases, with 18 bases spanning the gap. This CDR3 is built from 16 residues. Per germline, CDR1 ENHRY and CDR2 SYGVKD. The CDR3 spells CAISGSAARRPYEQYF. Here the CDR3 DNA reads TGTGCCATCAGTGGGTCAGCGGCCAGGAGGCCCTACGAGCAGTACTTC.

This clonotype was seen only a few times. The J gene is TRBJ2-3, the V gene TRBV7-2; 9 bases match TRBD2. This CDR3 has 17 amino acids. V was clipped by 1 base and J by 5 bases; unmatched bases: 10. Per the germline V gene, CDR1 is SGHTA and CDR2 is FQGNSA. CDR3 in DNA: TGTGCCAGCAGCTTAGTGGGTCGCGGGGGGGCTGGAGATACGCAGTATTTT. Protein product: CASSLVGRGGAGDTQYF.

This clonotype was detected a few times. This chain connects TRBV3-1 to TRBJ2-1; the match to TRBD2 covers 8 bases. The length of the CDR3 is 13 residues. With 0 bases clipped from V and 15 bases from J, the junction kept 7 bases outside the gene matches. Germline-derived CDR1 and CDR2 are LGHDT and YNNKEL (reference sequence). The CDR3 bases are TGTGCCAGCAGCCAAGATCGAGGCGGGGGGCGGTTCTTC. The encoded protein is CASSQDRGGGRFF.

The chain carries TRBV27 and TRBJ1-6; D not certain. Germline V gives CDR1 MNHEY, CDR2 SMNVEV (reference sequence). The V gene lost 3 bases and the J gene lost 4 bases, with 22 bases spanning the gap. The CDR3 is 19 amino acids. CDR3 loop: CASSFGLDGAGLYNSPLHF. Written as DNA, the CDR3 is TGTGCCAGCAGTTTTGGGCTTGATGGTGCAGGCCTTTATAATTCACCCCTCCACTTT.

The J gene is TRBJ2-5, the V gene TRBV30; D not certain. V lost 0 bases, J lost 5 bases, and 10 bases lay in between. The CDR3 extends over 13 amino acids. Germline V lookup: CDR1 GTSNPN, CDR2 SVGIG (reference sequence). CDR3 bases: TGTGCCTGGAGTGTGGGCAGTTTCGAGACCCAGTACTTC. Translation: CAWSVGSFETQYF.

The chain uses TRBV12-3 or TRBV12-4 and TRBJ1-1; no firm D call. Trimming removed 3 bases at V and 3 bases at J, with 11 bases between. The CDR3 totals 14 residues. In DNA form, the CDR3 reads TGTGCCAGCAGTTTTGAAGGGCGGGACACTGAAGCTTTCTTT. This gives the protein CASSFEGRDTEAFF.

The rearrangement joins TRBV7-6 to TRBJ2-5; possible D gene TRBD2, 5 bases. The CDR3 extends over 12 amino acids. Germline loops: CDR1 SGHVS, CDR2 FNYEAQ. Trimming removed 1 base from V and 11 bases from J, with 11 bases in between. CDR3 bases: TGTGCCAGCAGCTTAGAAGGCTCGGGGCAGTACTTC. This translates into CASSLEGSGQYF.

The genes are TRBV29-1 and TRBJ1-2, with no clear D. The CDR3 covers 17 residues. The germline V gene encodes CDR1 SQVTM and CDR2 ANQGSEA. V was pared by 5 bases and J by 1 base, with 23 bases between. CDR3 region: CSVSKWELSVLNYGYTF. For the CDR3, the DNA is TGCAGCGTTAGTAAGTGGGAGCTCAGTGTTCTTAACTATGGCTACACCTTC.

Concerning this clonotype itself: A read error may explain this, as a much larger clone is one base away. This chain links TRBV29-1 with TRBJ1-2, with D possibly being TRBD1 (6 bases). The CDR3 length is 11 residues. The germline CDR1 and CDR2 sequences are SQVTM and ANQGSEA. CDR3: CTVDDRHGYTF. CDR3 coding DNA: TGCACCGTTGATGACAGGCATGGCTACACCTTC.

The J gene is TRBJ2-1, the V gene TRBV7-2, with D perhaps given as TRBD1 or TRBD2 (5 bases each). With 5 bases removed from V and 5 bases from J, the gap between germline ends came to 25 bases. Germline lookup yields CDR1 SGHTA and CDR2 FQGNSA. There are 18 residues in the CDR3. CDR3 nucleotide sequence: TGTGCCAGCAGCCGAAGGCTCGGGGACCTTTCCCTCAACAATGAGCAGTTCTTC. Translation gives CASSRRLGDLSLNNEQFF. Supplemented by reference TRBV7-2 and TRBJ2-1, the full variable domain reads GAGVSQSPSNKVTEKGKDVELRCDPISGHTALYWYRQSLGQGLEFLIYFQGNSAPDKSGLPSDRFSAERTGGSVSTLTIQRTQQEDSAVYLCASSRRLGDLSLNNEQFFGPGTRLTVL.

This clonotype was counted between two and nine times. CDR3 protein: CASSKTGGYQPQHF. The CDR3 DNA follows: TGTGCCAGCAGTAAAACAGGGGGTTATCAGCCCCAGCATTTT. The chain recombines TRBV12-3 or TRBV12-4 with TRBJ1-5, with 8 bases lining up with TRBD1. The ends lost 5 bases at V and 5 bases at J; junction bases unmatched: 5. There are 14 residues in the CDR3.

About this clonotype itself: Relative to the germline gene, one junction end is altered; a read error may explain this. The gene calls are TRBV3-1 and TRBJ1-5; D is ambiguous. Germline CDR1 LGHDT, CDR2 YNNKEL (reference sequence). This CDR3 has 15 residues. The CDR3: CASSQGSVGNQLQHF. Here the CDR3 DNA reads TGTGCCAGCAGCCAAGGAAGTGTAGGCAATCAGCTCCAGCATTTT. Full variable domain (outside the CDR3, taken from reference TRBV3-1 and TRBJ1-5): DTAVSQTPKYLVTQMGNDKSIKCEQNLGHDTMYWYKQDSKKFLKIMFSYNNKELIINETVPNRFSPKSPDKAHLNLHINSLELGDSAVYFCASSQGSVGNQLQHFGDGTRLSIL.

Regarding this clonotype: One end of the junction is discordant with germline, which a read error may explain. The chain joins TRBV12-3 or TRBV12-4 to TRBJ2-3; 7 bases fit TRBD1. The length of the CDR3 is 13 residues. CDR3 DNA sequence: TGTGCCAGCGGGACAGCAAGCGCAGATATGCAGTATTTT. Amino acid sequence: CASGTASADMQYF.

This chain connects TRBV27 to TRBJ1-2; the match to TRBD1 covers 12 bases. This CDR3 is 15 amino acids long. CDR1 and CDR2 (germline): MNHEY, SMNVEV (reference sequence). The V and J ends lost 2 bases and 6 bases, in that order; junction bases with no gene match: 4. CDR3 in amino acids: CASSLVGTGGHGYTF. For the CDR3, the DNA is TGTGCCAGCAGTTTAGTTGGGACAGGGGGCCATGGCTACACCTTC.

This clonotype was seen just once. J is TRBJ2-1 and V is TRBV6-2 or TRBV6-3; D unresolved. Trimming took 5 bases from V and 7 from J, leaving 15 bases between them. There are 14 residues in the CDR3. Germline V lookup: CDR1 MNHEY, CDR2 SVGEGT. This CDR3 reads CASSRTSIGNEQFF. CDR3 nucleotides: TGTGCCAGCAGTCGCACGAGCATCGGGAATGAGCAGTTCTTC.

The CDR3 DNA reads TGTGCCAGCAGTAACCCGATCGGGGGCTACACCTTC. Translation: CASSNPIGGYTF. The chain employs TRBV6-2 or TRBV6-3 and TRBJ1-2, with D hard to call. The CDR3 contains 12 residues. The germline V gene has CDR1 MNHEY and CDR2 SVGEGT. V was trimmed by 5 bases and J by 8 bases, leaving 12 bases between them.

This clonotype was seen a few times. The CDR3 protein is CASSQDSGPAGYTF. In DNA, the CDR3 is TGCGCCAGCAGCCAAGATTCGGGGCCAGCAGGCTACACCTTC. The V and J genes are TRBV4-1 and TRBJ1-2, with D perhaps matching TRBD1 (5 bases). Trimming pared 0 bases from V and 8 bases from J, leaving 13 bases between. This CDR3 has 14 residues. The germline V gene encodes CDR1 MGHRA and CDR2 YSYEKL.

As DNA, the CDR3 is TGTGCCAGCAGTGTACTAGCGGGGGCCAATGAGCAGTACTTC. Its protein product is CASSVLAGANEQYF. V gene TRBV12-3 or TRBV12-4 combines with J gene TRBJ2-5; 11 bases agree with TRBD2. The CDR3 runs 14 residues. V was pared by 5 bases and J by 11 bases, with 10 bases of the junction left unmatched.

This clonotype was seen a handful of times. The gene calls are TRBV20-1 and TRBJ1-1, with D possibly TRBD1 on 5 matching bases. Germline-derived CDR1 and CDR2 are DFQATT and SNEGSKA (reference sequence). V was shortened by 6 bases and J by 4 bases, with 21 bases between the two germline ends. The CDR3 sequence is 15 residues long. The chain's CDR3 is CSAVPAGRGVTEAFF. CDR3 DNA sequence: TGCAGTGCCGTCCCCGCGGGGCGAGGTGTCACTGAAGCTTTCTTT.

A few counts support this clonotype. This rearrangement joins TRBV20-1 to TRBJ1-2; maybe TRBD1 (5 bases). Germline CDR1 reads DFQATT; CDR2 reads SNEGSKA (reference sequence). V gave up 6 bases and J gave up 6 bases, with 32 bases separating them. This CDR3 contains 18 residues. Written as DNA, the CDR3 is TGCAGTGCCAGGGTTGGTGTCAGGACACGTATCGGGACTAATGGCTACACCTTC. Translated, it gives CSARVGVRTRIGTNGYTF.

This chain uses TRBV7-8 with TRBJ1-4; 7 nucleotides match TRBD1. Trimming at V came to 5 bases and at J to 8 bases, leaving 14 bases not matched to a gene. This CDR3 is built from 16 residues. From germline, CDR1 is SGHVS and CDR2 FQNEAQ. The CDR3 loop is CASSRGPGGVREKLFF. The CDR3 DNA is TGTGCCAGCAGCCGCGGCCCAGGGGGTGTTAGGGAAAAACTGTTTTTT.

This clonotype was counted between two and nine times. The chain recombines TRBV9 with TRBJ2-7; D possibly matches TRBD1 or TRBD2 (5 bases each). The CDR3 extends over 16 amino acids. Germline V gene lookup returns CDR1 SGDLS and CDR2 YYNGEE. V dropped 1 base and J dropped 5 bases, with 19 bases sitting between them. The CDR3 here is CASSVTPGTTKHEQYF. CDR3 bases: TGTGCCAGCAGCGTAACCCCCGGGACCACAAAGCACGAGCAGTACTTC.